The following is a T cell receptor (beta chain) sequence with its context. The sample is drawn from a study of shared clonotypes between healthy human individuals. In the original processing: Filtering differed, since immunoSEQ gave only junction sequences and no quality scores. The protocol was immunoSEQ multiplex PCR, while the TCRdb copy is restricted to in-frame clones and leaves out a portion. Clone size and V and J calls were adopted from that table, with D and trimming inferred from the DNA. In the table there are roughly 2.5 million clones, about 92% of which are singletons. Per the germline V gene, CDR1 is SGHDT and CDR2 is YYEEEE. V gave up 0 bases and J gave up 7 bases, with 11 bases separating them. The CDR3 is 15 amino acids.

The chain combines TRBV5-6 with TRBJ1-6; the D gene is possibly TRBD1 (6 bases). The source of this sequence is a man younger than 35 in good health. The sequenced material came from naive CD4+ T cells sorted from blood. Subset here: CD45RA+ positively selected. The CDR3 DNA sequence: TGTGCCAGCAGCTTGGTGGGGGCGGGAAATTCACCCCTCCACTTT. Translating gives CASSLVGAGNSPLHF.